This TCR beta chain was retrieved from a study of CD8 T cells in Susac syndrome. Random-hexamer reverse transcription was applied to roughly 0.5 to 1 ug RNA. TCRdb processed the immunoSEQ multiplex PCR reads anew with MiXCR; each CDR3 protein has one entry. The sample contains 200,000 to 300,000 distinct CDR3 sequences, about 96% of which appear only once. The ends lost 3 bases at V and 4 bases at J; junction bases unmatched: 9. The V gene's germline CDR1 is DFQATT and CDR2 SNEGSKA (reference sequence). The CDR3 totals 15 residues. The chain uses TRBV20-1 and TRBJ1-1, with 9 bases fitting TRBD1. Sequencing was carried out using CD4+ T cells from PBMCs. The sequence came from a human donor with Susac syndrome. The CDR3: CSARSTGGMGTEAFF. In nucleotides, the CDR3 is TGCAGTGCTAGGAGCACAGGGGGCATGGGCACTGAAGCTTTCTTT.